A selection of T cell receptor beta chains follows, all from one sample in a study of T cell changes during pregnancy in multiple sclerosis. Libraries were prepared by immunoSEQ multiplex PCR; TCRdb keeps only in-frame clonotypes and omits some of them. The table has about 48,000 clones, around 94% seen once. The source material was CD4+ T cells from peripheral blood mononuclear cells, sampled in the first trimester of pregnancy. All receptors come from a female donor with multiple sclerosis, enrolled in a pregnancy study. The CDR3 runs from the conserved cysteine through the conserved F or W. D genes are given only for firm matches. Clone size is shown for a subset of rows, as once, few, many or a class of expanded clone.

TRBJ2-3	.	TRBV25-1	.	CASSDRGADTQYF	TGTGCCAGCAGTGATCGGGGAGCAGATACGCAGTATTTT
TRBJ2-7	.	TRBV6-5	.	CASSSAGSYEQYF	TGTGCCAGCAGTTCGGCAGGATCCTACGAGCAGTACTTC
TRBJ1-2	.	TRBV5-6	.	CASIAGYGTTGYTF	TGTGCCAGCATCGCGGGATATGGGACGACTGGCTACACCTTC
TRBJ1-2	.	TRBV6-1	few	CASNQASDYTF	TGTGCCAGCAACCAAGCCAGCGACTACACCTTC
TRBJ1-2	.	TRBV10-3	once	CAIRSTGANYGYTF	TGTGCCATCAGGTCGACTGGTGCTAACTATGGCTACACCTTT
TRBJ2-2	.	TRBV29-1	.	CSVVARNTGELFF	TGCAGCGTTGTAGCCAGGAACACCGGGGAGCTGTTTTTT
TRBJ1-5	.	TRBV18	.	CASSLTGDSNQPQHF	TGTGCCAGCTCGCTGACAGGAGATAGCAATCAGCCCCAGCATTTT
TRBJ2-3	TRBD2	TRBV11-2	.	CASSSQLAGGTDTQYF	TGTGCCAGCAGCTCGCAGCTAGCGGGGGGGACAGATACGCAGTATTTT
TRBJ2-5	.	TRBV30	.	CAWSGGRGREETQYF	TGTGCCTGGAGTGGGGGGCGGGGGCGAGAAGAGACCCAGTACTTC
TRBJ1-5	.	TRBV30	.	CAGGADSNQPQHF	TGTGCTGGGGGGGCAGATAGCAATCAGCCCCAGCATTTT
TRBJ1-2	TRBD1	TRBV2	.	CALPTFSRDRANYGYTF	TGTGCCCTACCGACCTTCAGCCGGGACAGAGCTAACTATGGCTACACCTTC
TRBJ2-3	.	TRBV5-1	.	CASSLAGVESTDTQYF	TGCGCCAGCAGCTTGGCCGGGGTCGAGAGCACAGATACGCAGTATTTT
TRBJ2-5	.	TRBV15	.	CATSRDQGEVETQYF	TGTGCCACCAGCAGAGATCAAGGGGAGGTGGAGACCCAGTACTTC
TRBJ1-1	.	TRBV2	few	CASQARVLTEAFF	TGTGCCAGCCAAGCCAGGGTCTTGACTGAAGCTTTCTTT
TRBJ2-7	TRBD2	TRBV7-2	few	CASSLAATGGLYEQYF	TGTGCCAGCAGCTTAGCGGCGACGGGGGGGCTCTACGAGCAGTACTTC
TRBJ1-1	.	TRBV5-4	.	CASSLSFSDTEAFF	TGTGCCAGCAGCTTATCCTTCTCGGACACTGAAGCTTTCTTT
TRBJ1-1	TRBD1	TRBV11-3	.	CASSLRDRSSEAFF	TGTGCCAGCAGCCTCCGGGACAGAAGTTCTGAAGCTTTCTTT
TRBJ1-3	.	TRBV25-1	.	CASSEATGIASGNTIYF	TGTGCCAGCAGTGAGGCTACAGGGATTGCTTCTGGAAACACCATATATTTT
TRBJ1-6	TRBD1	TRBV5-5	.	CASTYGQGANSPLHF	TGTGCCAGCACTTATGGACAGGGGGCTAATTCACCCCTCCACTTT
TRBJ1-2	.	TRBV7-2	.	CASSFWANYGYTF	TGTGCCAGCAGCTTCTGGGCCAACTATGGCTACACCTTC
TRBJ2-7	TRBD1	TRBV5-1	.	CASSLGQGGYEQYF	TGCGCCAGCAGCCTTGGACAGGGAGGCTACGAGCAGTACTTC
TRBJ1-4	.	TRBV6-5	once	CASGRRKEKLFF	TGTGCCAGCGGACGGAGGAAAGAAAAACTGTTTTTT
TRBJ2-7	.	TRBV20-1	.	CSPQGPDEQYF	TGCAGCCCCCAGGGTCCCGACGAGCAGTACTTC
TRBJ1-5	TRBD1	TRBV19	.	CASTIQDRVSNQPQHF	TGTGCCAGTACCATCCAGGACAGGGTAAGCAATCAGCCCCAGCATTTT
TRBJ1-6	.	TRBV7-8	.	CASSLELDSPLHF	TGTGCCAGCAGCTTAGAGCTGGATTCACCCCTCCACTTT
TRBJ1-2	.	TRBV5-1	.	CASSLEGVTVNYGYTF	TGCGCCAGCAGCTTGGAGGGCGTGACAGTTAACTATGGCTACACCTTC
TRBJ2-3	TRBD2	TRBV10-3	once	CAISETSGGRTDTQYF	TGTGCCATCAGTGAGACTAGCGGGGGGAGAACAGATACGCAGTATTTT
TRBJ1-1	.	TRBV7-2	.	CASSTTVTVLNTEAFF	TGTGCCAGCAGCACAACAGTGACAGTTTTGAACACTGAAGCTTTCTTT
TRBJ2-3	TRBD1	TRBV7-8	once	CASSLVGQASTDTQYF	TGTGCCAGCAGCTTGGTCGGACAGGCCTCCACAGATACGCAGTATTTT
TRBJ2-2	.	TRBV6-1	.	CASMRDSTGELFF	TGTGCCAGCATGAGGGACTCCACCGGGGAGCTGTTTTTT
TRBJ1-1	.	TRBV2	.	CASRPEGVTEAFF	TGTGCCAGCAGACCCGAGGGAGTCACTGAAGCTTTCTTT
TRBJ2-5	.	TRBV4-1	.	CASSQKSRNQYF	TGCGCCAGCAGCCAAAAGTCGCGGAACCAGTACTTC
TRBJ2-2	TRBD2	TRBV7-8	.	CASSLSGGAIVGELFF	TGTGCCAGCAGCCTTAGCGGGGGGGCTATTGTCGGGGAGCTGTTTTTT
TRBJ2-1	.	TRBV7-9	.	CASSDGGFPYNEQFF	TGTGCCAGCAGCGATGGGGGGTTCCCCTACAATGAGCAGTTCTTC
TRBJ2-5	.	TRBV9	.	CASSVAQQETQYF	TGTGCCAGCAGCGTAGCACAGCAAGAGACCCAGTACTTC
TRBJ1-6	.	TRBV2	.	CASRQGQQPHSPLHF	TGTGCCAGCAGGCAAGGACAGCAACCTCATTCACCCCTCCACTTT
TRBJ2-7	.	TRBV19	.	CASSIVGGSYEQYF	TGTGCCAGTAGTATAGTGGGAGGCTCTTACGAGCAGTACTTC
TRBJ1-5	TRBD1	TRBV13	.	CASSLGGQGVQPQHF	TGTGCCAGCAGCTTAGGGGGGCAGGGGGTTCAGCCCCAGCATTTT
TRBJ2-7	.	TRBV21-1	.	CAGMGGTSAVHEQYF	TGTGCCGGGATGGGGGGGACTAGCGCCGTCCACGAGCAGTACTTC
TRBJ2-7	.	TRBV7-9	once	CASKPGHLYEQYF	TGTGCCAGCAAGCCGGGACACCTCTACGAGCAGTACTTC
TRBJ2-1	TRBD1	TRBV5-1	.	CASSLETGAFNEQFF	TGCGCCAGCAGCTTAGAGACAGGGGCTTTCAATGAGCAGTTCTTC
TRBJ1-3	TRBD1	TRBV9	once	CASSATGMAGNTIYF	TGTGCCAGCAGCGCGACAGGGATGGCGGGAAACACCATATATTTT
TRBJ2-3	.	TRBV7-3	once	CASASSTDTQYF	TGTGCCAGCGCGTCCAGCACAGATACGCAGTATTTT
TRBJ2-2	TRBD1	TRBV7-8	.	CASSLVAGGSTGELFF	TGTGCCAGCAGCTTAGTCGCAGGGGGAAGCACCGGGGAGCTGTTTTTT
TRBJ1-5	.	TRBV2	.	CASSDDRVWNQPQHF	TGTGCCAGCAGTGATGATCGGGTCTGGAATCAGCCCCAGCATTTT
TRBJ2-1	.	TRBV6-1	once	CASSEAFASSYNEQFF	TGTGCCAGCAGTGAAGCATTTGCGAGCTCCTACAATGAGCAGTTCTTC
TRBJ2-3	.	TRBV4-2	.	CASSQGPGTQYSTDTQYF	TGTGCCAGCAGCCAAGGCCCCGGGACACAGTATAGCACAGATACGCAGTATTTT
TRBJ2-3	TRBD1	TRBV15	.	CATSAWDRYTDTQYF	TGTGCCACCAGCGCTTGGGACAGGTACACAGATACGCAGTATTTT
TRBJ1-1	.	TRBV25-1	.	CASSGAGEAFF	TGTGCCAGCAGTGGAGCGGGAGAAGCTTTCTTT
TRBJ2-7	.	TRBV19	few	CASGRGDYEQYF	TGTGCCAGTGGGAGAGGAGACTACGAGCAGTACTTC
TRBJ2-7	.	TRBV27	once	CASSSWGDSYEQYF	TGTGCCAGCAGTTCATGGGGGGACTCCTACGAGCAGTACTTC
TRBJ2-5	.	TRBV19	.	CASSTTTGRETQYF	TGTGCCAGTAGTACGACGACAGGAAGAGAGACCCAGTACTTC
TRBJ2-2	.	TRBV29-1	once	CSVVSELPTGELFF	TGCAGCGTTGTAAGCGAACTCCCAACCGGGGAGCTGTTTTTT
TRBJ1-3	.	TRBV9	.	CASSVGSGAQGDTIYF	TGTGCCAGCAGCGTAGGTTCAGGGGCCCAAGGAGACACCATATATTTT